These 27 T cell receptor beta chains came from one sample sequenced in a study of cytomegalovirus exposure and HLA in healthy donors. PCR amplification relied on 60 Vbeta primers (plus 13 Jbeta primers). The protocol was immunoSEQ multiplex PCR, while the TCRdb copy is restricted to in-frame clones and leaves out a portion. The sample holds tens of thousands of clones. The sample consisted of PBMCs. The source is a man in his forties or fifties in good health and CMV-seronegative.

The chain recombines TRBV13 with TRBJ2-1; D possibly corresponds to TRBD1 (6 bases). With 3 bases removed from V and 9 bases from J, the gap between germline ends came to 15 bases. CDR3 length: 14 residues. Germline V gene data show CDR1 as PRHDT and CDR2 as FYEKMQ (reference sequence). The chain's CDR3 is CASSFVLGGSEQFF. In DNA form, the CDR3 reads TGTGCCAGCAGCTTCGTCTTAGGGGGTAGTGAGCAGTTCTTC.

This chain uses TRBV10-3 with TRBJ2-3; tentatively, D is TRBD1 (6 bases). The V gene lost 2 bases and the J gene lost 0 bases, with 15 bases spanning the gap. This CDR3 has 17 residues. Germline CDR1 ENHRY, CDR2 SYGVKD. The CDR3 loop reads CAISEPGQNPSTDTQYF. CDR3 in DNA: TGTGCCATCAGTGAGCCAGGACAGAATCCTAGCACAGATACGCAGTATTTT.

The gene calls are TRBV6-5 and TRBJ1-2, with a possible D match to TRBD1 (6 bases). CDR1 and CDR2 from the germline V gene are MNHEY and SVGAGI. This CDR3 is 14 amino acids long. V was shortened by 2 bases and J by 5 bases, with 12 bases between the two germline ends. The CDR3 loop is CASSYAGVEYGYTF. The DNA of the CDR3 is TGTGCCAGCAGTTACGCAGGGGTAGAGTATGGCTACACCTTC.

The rearrangement joins TRBV9 to TRBJ2-3; 9 bases agree with TRBD1. V lost 4 bases to trimming and J lost 4 bases; unmatched junction nucleotides: 13. In germline, CDR1 is SGDLS, CDR2 YYNGEE. This CDR3 is 17 amino acids long. This CDR3 is CASSIIPGTGSPDTQYF. CDR3 DNA: TGTGCCAGCAGCATAATACCCGGGACAGGGTCCCCAGATACGCAGTATTTT. Based on the CDR3 plus reference TRBV9 and TRBJ2-3, the full variable domain is DSGVTQTPKHLITATGQRVTLRCSPRSGDLSVYWYQQSLDQGLQFLIQYYNGEERAKGNILERFSAQQFPDLHSELNLSSLELGDSALYFCASSIIPGTGSPDTQYFGPGTRLTVL.

The rearrangement links TRBV5-1 to TRBJ2-1; D unresolved. Germline CDR1 is SGHRS and CDR2 is YFSETQ. This CDR3 spans 13 amino acids. V gave up 0 bases and J gave up 5 bases, with 6 bases separating them. CDR3 in DNA: TGCGCCAGCAGCTTGGACCCAGACAATGAGCAGTTCTTC. Translating gives CASSLDPDNEQFF.

The rearrangement links TRBV7-3 to TRBJ2-4; possible D gene TRBD2, 6 bases. V lost 2 bases and J 0 bases, leaving 14 bases between the germline ends. Per the germline V gene, CDR1 is SGHTA and CDR2 is FQGTGA. The CDR3 loop spans 17 amino acids. CDR3 sequence: CASSLRTGGLAKNIQYF. CDR3 DNA: TGTGCCAGCAGCTTACGTACTGGGGGACTAGCCAAAAACATTCAGTACTTC.

This chain joins TRBV9 and TRBJ2-2, with 9 bases identical to TRBD2. This CDR3 has 13 residues. The germline gives CDR1 SGDLS, CDR2 YYNGEE. V shed 7 bases and J 2 bases; nucleotides not matched to a gene: 0. In DNA form, the CDR3 reads TGTGCCAGCGGGACTAGCAACACCGGGGAGCTGTTTTTT. Protein product: CASGTSNTGELFF.

This chain links TRBV5-1 with TRBJ1-1; 7 bases line up with TRBD1. The CDR3 contains 15 residues. The V gene end was trimmed by 0 bases and the J gene end by 3 bases; junction bases not matched to a gene: 5. CDR1 and CDR2 (germline): SGHRS, YFSETQ. CDR3 in amino acids: CASSLATGKDTEAFF. The CDR3 nucleotides read TGCGCCAGCAGCTTGGCGACAGGGAAGGACACTGAAGCTTTCTTT.

The V and J genes are TRBV19 and TRBJ2-1; a weak D match, TRBD2 (5 bases). Trimming cost V 1 base and J 3 bases, with 7 bases left between them. Germline V lookup: CDR1 LNHDA, CDR2 SQIVND (reference sequence). This CDR3 comprises 14 residues. CDR3: CASSIGDYYNEQFF. CDR3 nucleotides: TGTGCCAGTAGTATAGGAGACTACTACAATGAGCAGTTCTTC. Together with reference TRBV19 and TRBJ2-1, the CDR3 gives the full variable domain: DGGITQSPKYLFRKEGQNVTLSCEQNLNHDAMYWYRQDPGQGLRLIYYSQIVNDFQKGDIAEGYSVSREKKESFPLTVTSAQKNPTAFYLCASSIGDYYNEQFFGPGTRLTVL.

This chain links TRBV28 with TRBJ2-7, with 11 bases that match TRBD2. With V trimmed by 4 bases and J by 4 bases, 12 bases remained unmatched. This CDR3 is built from 17 residues. The germline V gene encodes CDR1 MDHEN and CDR2 SYDVKM. The chain's CDR3 is CASSSPGGSGGGYEQYF. In DNA form, the CDR3 reads TGTGCCAGCAGTTCCCCCGGTGGTAGCGGGGGGGGATACGAGCAGTACTTC.

The V call is TRBV27, the J call TRBJ1-2; a possible D gene is TRBD1 (5 bases). Germline V gene data show CDR1 as MNHEY and CDR2 as SMNVEV (reference sequence). Deletions cut 6 bases from V and 0 bases from J, with 20 bases between. This CDR3 spans 17 amino acids. The CDR3 DNA is TGTGCCAGCAGCCCGACGGGGGGGACTCCCACTAACTATGGCTACACCTTC. Protein: CASSPTGGTPTNYGYTF.

The rearrangement joins TRBV28 to TRBJ1-6; D not resolved. V lost 6 bases and J lost 6, with 9 bases in between. The germline V gene has CDR1 MDHEN and CDR2 SYDVKM. This CDR3 spans 13 amino acids. The DNA for the CDR3 is TGTGCCAGCAGCCGACTGGGTAATTCACCCCTCCACTTT. This gives the protein CASSRLGNSPLHF.

The chain employs TRBV4-1 and TRBJ2-7, with 9 nucleotides matching TRBD2. The CDR3 has 17 residues. CDR1 MGHRA and CDR2 YSYEKL come from the germline V gene. J lost 0 bases, V lost 0 bases, and 6 bases had no gene match. CDR3 coding DNA: TGCGCCAGCAGCCAAGAAGAGGTAGCGGGGGTCTCCTACGAGCAGTACTTC. This sequence encodes CASSQEEVAGVSYEQYF.

On this clone: Other DNA sequences in this specimen translate into the identical CDR3. The chain employs TRBV28 and TRBJ1-1; TRBD1 is a possible D gene (6 bases). The CDR3 has 16 residues. Trimming took 4 bases from V and 0 from J, leaving 15 bases between them. From germline, CDR1 is MDHEN and CDR2 SYDVKM. CDR3 nucleotides: TGTGCCAGCAGTTACGACAGGCGCCGCATGAACACTGAAGCTTTCTTT. Translation: CASSYDRRRMNTEAFF.

V usage is TRBV28 and J usage is TRBJ2-2, with 8 bases matching TRBD1. Germline V gene data show CDR1 as MDHEN and CDR2 as SYDVKM. The CDR3 has 15 amino acids. Trimming removed 6 bases from V and 5 bases from J; junction bases left unmatched: 8. The CDR3 protein is CASRQGAGWTGELFF. In DNA form, the CDR3 reads TGTGCCAGCAGGCAGGGGGCAGGATGGACCGGGGAGCTGTTTTTT.

The chain links TRBV11-2 to TRBJ2-5; maybe TRBD1 (5 bases). The J call could be wrong; TRBJ2-7 is a better fit for the DNA end. This CDR3 is 14 amino acids long. From germline, CDR1 is SGHAT and CDR2 FQNNGV. The CDR3 here is CASSFSKGIDEQYF. For the CDR3, the DNA is TGTGCCAGCAGCTTTTCGAAGGGGATTGACGAGCAGTACTTC.

V gene TRBV18 combines with J gene TRBJ1-4; the D gene is possibly TRBD1 (6 bases). Germline assignment: CDR1 KGHSH and CDR2 LQKENI. The CDR3 has 14 amino acids. V shed 1 base and J shed 8 bases, with 11 bases lying between them. The CDR3 reads CASSPRDTLEKLFF. CDR3 DNA sequence: TGTGCCAGCTCACCACGGGACACCTTAGAAAAACTGTTTTTT.

V gene TRBV11-3 combines with J gene TRBJ2-7, with D possibly TRBD1 on 6 matching bases. Trimming cost V 2 bases and J 2 bases, with 10 bases left between them. Germline loops: CDR1 SGHNT, CDR2 YENEEA. The CDR3 is 14 residues long. CDR3 amino acids: CASSLRGTTYEQYF. CDR3 nucleotide sequence: TGTGCCAGCAGCTTAAGGGGGACCACCTACGAGCAGTACTTC.

J is TRBJ2-7 and V is TRBV28; 7 bases line up with TRBD1. J was trimmed by 2 bases and V by 4 bases; bases with no gene match: 5. The CDR3 consists of 14 residues. Germline V CDR1 and CDR2: MDHEN, SYDVKM. Written as DNA, the CDR3 is TGTGCCAGCAGTTCCGGGACAGCCGCCTACGAGCAGTACTTC. Amino acid sequence: CASSSGTAAYEQYF.

This sequence joins TRBV6-1 and TRBJ2-5; no reliable D call. The CDR3 has 12 residues. Trimming cost V 5 bases and J 0 bases, with 4 bases left between them. Germline V gives CDR1 MNHNS, CDR2 SASEGT. The CDR3 nucleotides read TGTGCCAGCAGTCCTCACCAAGAGACCCAGTACTTC. This codes for CASSPHQETQYF.

The chain joins TRBV30 to TRBJ1-1; D possibly corresponds to TRBD1 (5 bases). Trimming removed 0 bases at V and 10 bases at J, with 15 bases between. This CDR3 is built from 13 residues. Germline CDR1 and CDR2: GTSNPN and SVGIG (reference sequence). The DNA of the CDR3 is TGTGCCTGGAGTGTATATTACCAGGGCGCAGCTTTCTTT. Translated: CAWSVYYQGAAFF.

The J gene is TRBJ1-5, the V gene TRBV19; TRBD1 agrees at 8 bases. The CDR3 is 16 residues long. Germline trimming cut 5 bases from V and 6 bases from J; bases unmatched to any gene: 12. From germline, CDR1 is LNHDA and CDR2 SQIVND (reference sequence). As DNA, the CDR3 is TGTGCCAGTAGTCCAACTGGACAGGGAGGAGGTCAGCCCCAGCATTTT. Its translation: CASSPTGQGGGQPQHF.

This chain links TRBV6-6 with TRBJ2-5; the match to TRBD1 covers 7 bases. Germline CDR1 MNHNY, CDR2 SVGAGI (reference sequence). The CDR3 is made up of 16 amino acids. V lost 6 bases and J lost 7; bases outside the gene matches: 17. In DNA form, the CDR3 reads TGTGCCAGCAGGTGGCCGGGACAGTACCCTGCAGGGACCCAGTACTTC. Its translation: CASRWPGQYPAGTQYF.

V usage is TRBV18 and J usage is TRBJ1-5; tentative D call: TRBD1 (6 bases). The CDR3 is made up of 16 amino acids. Germline lookup yields CDR1 KGHSH and CDR2 LQKENI. Trimming took off 6 bases at V and 7 bases at J, with 22 bases between the two ends. The CDR3 sequence is CASSQEMWGGGQPQHF. CDR3 nucleotides: TGTGCCAGCTCCCAAGAAATGTGGGGGGGCGGCCAGCCCCAGCATTTT.

The chain carries TRBV7-9 and TRBJ1-2; 9 nucleotides align to TRBD1. With V trimmed by 6 bases and J by 6 bases, 8 bases remained unmatched. This CDR3 is built from 14 residues. From germline, CDR1 is SEHNR and CDR2 FQNEAQ (reference sequence). CDR3 in DNA: TGTGCCAGCAGACGACAACAGGGGGCGGATGGCTACACCTTC. Protein product: CASRRQQGADGYTF.

The chain carries TRBV18 and TRBJ2-1; possibly TRBD2 for D (5 bases). The CDR3 consists of 14 residues. From germline, CDR1 is KGHSH and CDR2 LQKENI. Trimming took off 0 bases at V and 9 bases at J, with 12 bases between the two ends. The CDR3 region has the DNA TGTGCCAGCTCACCACCGGCGACGGGAAGTGAGCAGTTCTTC. It codes for CASSPPATGSEQFF.

The chain is built from TRBV4-3 and TRBJ1-4; 8 nucleotides match TRBD1. The V gene end was trimmed by 0 bases and the J gene end by 0 bases; junction bases not matched to a gene: 6. The length of the CDR3 is 18 residues. Germline V lookup: CDR1 LGHNA, CDR2 YSLEER. CDR3 nucleotide sequence: TGCGCCAGCAGCCAAGATCGACAGGGGATGCCAACTAATGAAAAACTGTTTTTT. Its translation is CASSQDRQGMPTNEKLFF.